This paragraph covers one TCR beta chain sequence. The sample originates from a study of technical replicates of blood from several donors. The V and J ends lost 5 bases and 4 bases respectively, with 20 bases between them. Germline assignment: CDR1 SGHVS and CDR2 FQNEAQ. The CDR3 runs 17 residues. The data were produced by immunoSEQ multiplex PCR, yet TCRdb's version contains in-frame clones alone and is incomplete. The sample yields about 80,000 clones, 95% to 98% seen once. Sequencing used T cells isolated from PBMCs. The chain is built from TRBV7-8 and TRBJ2-2; perhaps TRBD1 as D (6 bases). The TCR was taken from a human donor in good health. CDR3: CASSTRPGDLGTGELFF. CDR3 DNA sequence: TGTGCCAGCAGCACACGGCCAGGGGATTTGGGCACCGGGGAGCTGTTTTTT.